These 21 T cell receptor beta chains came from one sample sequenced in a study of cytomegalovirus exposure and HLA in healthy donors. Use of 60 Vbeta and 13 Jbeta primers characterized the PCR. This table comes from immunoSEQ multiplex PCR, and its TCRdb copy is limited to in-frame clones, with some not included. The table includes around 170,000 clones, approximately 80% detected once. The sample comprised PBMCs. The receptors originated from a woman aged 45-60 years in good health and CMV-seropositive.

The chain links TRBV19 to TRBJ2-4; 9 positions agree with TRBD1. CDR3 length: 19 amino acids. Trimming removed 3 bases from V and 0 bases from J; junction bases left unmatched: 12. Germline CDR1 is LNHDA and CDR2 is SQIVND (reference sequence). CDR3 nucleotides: TGTGCCAGTAGTATGGAGGGACAGGGAATGAGTTTAGCCAAAAACATTCAGTACTTC. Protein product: CASSMEGQGMSLAKNIQYF. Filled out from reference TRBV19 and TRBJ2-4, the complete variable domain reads DGGITQSPKYLFRKEGQNVTLSCEQNLNHDAMYWYRQDPGQGLRLIYYSQIVNDFQKGDIAEGYSVSREKKESFPLTVTSAQKNPTAFYLCASSMEGQGMSLAKNIQYFGAGTRLSVL.

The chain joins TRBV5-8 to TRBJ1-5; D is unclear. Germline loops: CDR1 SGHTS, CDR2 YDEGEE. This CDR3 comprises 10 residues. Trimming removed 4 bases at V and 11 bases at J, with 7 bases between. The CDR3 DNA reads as TGTGCCAGCAGCCCGGGAGCCCAGCATTTT. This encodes CASSPGAQHF.

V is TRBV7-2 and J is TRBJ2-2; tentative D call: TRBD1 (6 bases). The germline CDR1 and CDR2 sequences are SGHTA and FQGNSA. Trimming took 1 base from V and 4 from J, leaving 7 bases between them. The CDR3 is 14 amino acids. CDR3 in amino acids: CASSLGGLTGELFF. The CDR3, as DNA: TGTGCCAGCAGCTTAGGGGGGCTCACCGGGGAGCTGTTTTTT.

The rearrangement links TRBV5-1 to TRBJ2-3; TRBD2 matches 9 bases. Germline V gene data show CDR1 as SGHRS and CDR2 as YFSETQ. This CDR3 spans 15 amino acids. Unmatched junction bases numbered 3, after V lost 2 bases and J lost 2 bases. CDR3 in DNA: TGCGCCAGCAGCTTTTCTAGCGGGGACACAGATACGCAGTATTTT. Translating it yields CASSFSSGDTDTQYF.

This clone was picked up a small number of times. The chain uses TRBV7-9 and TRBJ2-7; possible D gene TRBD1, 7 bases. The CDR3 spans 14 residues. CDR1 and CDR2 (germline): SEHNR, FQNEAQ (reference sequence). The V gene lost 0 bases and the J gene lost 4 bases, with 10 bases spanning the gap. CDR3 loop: CASSLAAGGYEQYF. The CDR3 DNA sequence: TGTGCCAGCAGCTTAGCGGCAGGGGGGTACGAGCAGTACTTC.

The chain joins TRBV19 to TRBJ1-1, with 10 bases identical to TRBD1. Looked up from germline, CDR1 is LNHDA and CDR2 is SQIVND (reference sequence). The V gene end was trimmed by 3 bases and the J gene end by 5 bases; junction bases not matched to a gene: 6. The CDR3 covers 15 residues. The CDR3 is CASSIDRDRGTEAFF. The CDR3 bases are TGTGCCAGTAGTATTGACCGGGACAGGGGAACTGAAGCTTTCTTT.

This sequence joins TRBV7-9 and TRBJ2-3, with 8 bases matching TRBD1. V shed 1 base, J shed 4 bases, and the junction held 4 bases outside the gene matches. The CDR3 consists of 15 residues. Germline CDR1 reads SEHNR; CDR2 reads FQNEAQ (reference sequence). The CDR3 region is CASSLGRGLPDTQYF. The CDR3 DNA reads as TGTGCCAGCAGCTTAGGCAGGGGGCTACCAGATACGCAGTATTTT.

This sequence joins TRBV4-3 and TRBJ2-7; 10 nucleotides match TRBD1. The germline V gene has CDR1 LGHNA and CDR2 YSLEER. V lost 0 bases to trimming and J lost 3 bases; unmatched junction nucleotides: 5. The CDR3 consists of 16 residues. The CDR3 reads CASSQDATGGFYEQYF. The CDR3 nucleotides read TGCGCCAGCAGCCAAGACGCGACAGGGGGCTTCTACGAGCAGTACTTC.

In nucleotides, the CDR3 is TGTGCCAGCAGCGAAAGCAGGGATAGGGGGACAGATACGCAGTATTTT. Its translation is CASSESRDRGTDTQYF. This rearrangement joins TRBV9 to TRBJ2-3; possibly TRBD1 for D (6 bases). The V end lost 3 bases, the J end lost 3 bases, and 17 bases lay between the germline ends. Germline V gene data show CDR1 as SGDLS and CDR2 as YYNGEE. CDR3 length: 16 residues. Complete variable domain (other parts from reference TRBV9 and TRBJ2-3): DSGVTQTPKHLITATGQRVTLRCSPRSGDLSVYWYQQSLDQGLQFLIQYYNGEERAKGNILERFSAQQFPDLHSELNLSSLELGDSALYFCASSESRDRGTDTQYFGPGTRLTVL.

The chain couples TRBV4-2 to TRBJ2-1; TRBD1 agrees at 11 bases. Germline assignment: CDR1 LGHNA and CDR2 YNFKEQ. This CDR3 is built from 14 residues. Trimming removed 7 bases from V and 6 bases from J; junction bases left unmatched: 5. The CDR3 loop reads CASTRTGGFNEQFF. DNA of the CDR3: TGTGCCAGCACCAGGACAGGGGGCTTCAATGAGCAGTTCTTC.

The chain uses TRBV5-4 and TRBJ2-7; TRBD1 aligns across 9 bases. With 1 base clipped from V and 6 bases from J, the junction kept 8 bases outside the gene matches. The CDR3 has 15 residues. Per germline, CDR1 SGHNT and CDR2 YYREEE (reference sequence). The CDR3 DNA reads TGTGCCAGCAGCTTGTTTAAAACAGGGGGCGGCGAGCAGTACTTC. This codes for CASSLFKTGGGEQYF.

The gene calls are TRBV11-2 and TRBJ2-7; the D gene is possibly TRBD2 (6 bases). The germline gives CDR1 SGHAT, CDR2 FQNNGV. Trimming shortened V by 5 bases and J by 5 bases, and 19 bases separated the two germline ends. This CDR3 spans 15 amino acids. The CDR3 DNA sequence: TGTGCCAGCAGCCTCCGACTAGAACCTTACGACGAGCAGTACTTC. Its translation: CASSLRLEPYDEQYF.

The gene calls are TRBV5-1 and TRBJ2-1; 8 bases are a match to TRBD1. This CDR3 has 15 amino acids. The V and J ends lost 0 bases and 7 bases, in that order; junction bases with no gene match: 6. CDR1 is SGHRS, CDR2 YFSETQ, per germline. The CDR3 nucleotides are TGCGCCAGCAGCTTGGCCGGACAGGGAGTGAATGAGCAGTTCTTC. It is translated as CASSLAGQGVNEQFF.

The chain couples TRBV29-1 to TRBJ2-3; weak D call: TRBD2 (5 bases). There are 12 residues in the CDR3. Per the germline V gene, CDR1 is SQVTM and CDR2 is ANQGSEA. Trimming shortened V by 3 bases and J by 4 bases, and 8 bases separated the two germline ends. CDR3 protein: CSVEDSADTQYF. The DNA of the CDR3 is TGCAGCGTTGAGGATAGCGCAGATACGCAGTATTTT.

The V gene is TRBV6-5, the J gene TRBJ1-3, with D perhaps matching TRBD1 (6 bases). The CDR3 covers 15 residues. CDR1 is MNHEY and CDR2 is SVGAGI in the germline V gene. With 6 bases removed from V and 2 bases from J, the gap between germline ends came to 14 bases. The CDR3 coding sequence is TGTGCCAGCAGCTATGCAGGGGCTACTGGAAACACCATATATTTT. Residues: CASSYAGATGNTIYF.

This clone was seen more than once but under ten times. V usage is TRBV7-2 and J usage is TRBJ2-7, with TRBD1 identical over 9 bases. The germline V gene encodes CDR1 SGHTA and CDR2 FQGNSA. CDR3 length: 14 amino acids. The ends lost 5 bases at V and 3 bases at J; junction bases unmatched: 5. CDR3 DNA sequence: TGTGCCAGCAGCCGTCGACAGGGGGACTACGAGCAGTACTTC. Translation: CASSRRQGDYEQYF.

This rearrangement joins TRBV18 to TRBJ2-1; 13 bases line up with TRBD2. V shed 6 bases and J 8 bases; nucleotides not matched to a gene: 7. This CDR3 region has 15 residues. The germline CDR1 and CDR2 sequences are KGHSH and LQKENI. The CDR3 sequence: CASSYTSGGADEQFF. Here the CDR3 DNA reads TGTGCCAGCTCTTACACTAGCGGGGGGGCTGATGAGCAGTTCTTC.

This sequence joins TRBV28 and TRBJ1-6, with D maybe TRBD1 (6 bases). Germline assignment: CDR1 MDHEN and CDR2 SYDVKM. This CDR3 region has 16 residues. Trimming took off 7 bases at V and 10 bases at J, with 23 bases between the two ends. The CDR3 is CASTRGGGGAGSPLHF. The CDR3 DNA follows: TGTGCCAGCACGCGGGGAGGCGGGGGCGCTGGGTCACCCCTCCACTTT.

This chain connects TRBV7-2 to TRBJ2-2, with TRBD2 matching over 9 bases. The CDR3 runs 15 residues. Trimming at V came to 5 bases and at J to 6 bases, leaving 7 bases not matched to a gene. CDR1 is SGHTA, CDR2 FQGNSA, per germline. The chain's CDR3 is CASSNTGTSPGELFF. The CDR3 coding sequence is TGTGCCAGCAGCAACACCGGGACTAGCCCCGGGGAGCTGTTTTTT.

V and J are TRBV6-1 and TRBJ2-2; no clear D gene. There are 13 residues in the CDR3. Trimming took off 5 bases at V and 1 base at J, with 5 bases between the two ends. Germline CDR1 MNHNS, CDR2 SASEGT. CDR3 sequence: CASSNRNTGELFF. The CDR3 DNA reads TGTGCCAGCAGTAACAGGAACACCGGGGAGCTGTTTTTT.

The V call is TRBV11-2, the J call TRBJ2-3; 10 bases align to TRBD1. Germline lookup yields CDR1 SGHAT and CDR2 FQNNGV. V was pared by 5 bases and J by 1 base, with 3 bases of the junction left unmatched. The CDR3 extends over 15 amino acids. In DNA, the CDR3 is TGTGCCAGCAGCGACAGGGGGCGAGGCACAGATACGCAGTATTTT. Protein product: CASSDRGRGTDTQYF. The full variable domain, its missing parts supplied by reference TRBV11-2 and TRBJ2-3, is EAGVAQSPRYKIIEKRQSVAFWCNPISGHATLYWYQQILGQGPKLLIQFQNNGVVDDSQLPKDRFSAERLKGVDSTLKIQPAKLEDSAVYLCASSDRGRGTDTQYFGPGTRLTVL.